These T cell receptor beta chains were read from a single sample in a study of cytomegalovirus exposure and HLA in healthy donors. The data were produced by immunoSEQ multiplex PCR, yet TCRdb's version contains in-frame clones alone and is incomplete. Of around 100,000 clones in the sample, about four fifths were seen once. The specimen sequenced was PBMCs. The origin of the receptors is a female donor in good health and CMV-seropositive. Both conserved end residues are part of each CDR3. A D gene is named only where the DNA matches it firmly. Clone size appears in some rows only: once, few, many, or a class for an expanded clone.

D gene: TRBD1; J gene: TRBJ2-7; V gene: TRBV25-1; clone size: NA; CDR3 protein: CASSLGQGYEQYF; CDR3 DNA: TGTGCCAGCAGTCTAGGACAGGGATACGAGCAGTACTTC
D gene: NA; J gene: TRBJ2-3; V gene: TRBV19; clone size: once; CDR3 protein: CASKASQTTSTDTQYF; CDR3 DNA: TGTGCCAGTAAGGCAAGCCAGACAACTAGCACAGATACGCAGTATTTT
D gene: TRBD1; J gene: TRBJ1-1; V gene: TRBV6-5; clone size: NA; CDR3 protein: CASSYRPGGLNTEAFF; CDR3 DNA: TGTGCCAGCAGTTACAGGCCAGGGGGCTTGAACACTGAAGCTTTCTTT
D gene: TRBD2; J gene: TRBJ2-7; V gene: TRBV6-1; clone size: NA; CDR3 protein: CASSESRREVFEQYF; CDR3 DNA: TGTGCCAGCAGTGAATCGCGACGGGAGGTCTTCGAGCAGTACTTC
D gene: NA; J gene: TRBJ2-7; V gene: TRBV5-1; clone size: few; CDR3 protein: CASSASSYEQYF; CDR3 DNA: TGCGCCAGCAGCGCGAGCTCCTACGAGCAGTACTTC
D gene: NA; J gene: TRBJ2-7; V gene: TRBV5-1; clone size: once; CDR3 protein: CASSFSGVHEQYF; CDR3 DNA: TGCGCCAGCAGCTTCTCAGGGGTCCACGAGCAGTACTTC
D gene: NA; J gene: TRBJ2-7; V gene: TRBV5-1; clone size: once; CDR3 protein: CASSLTGSREQYF; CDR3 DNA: TGCGCCAGCAGCTTGACAGGGAGTCGCGAGCAGTACTTC
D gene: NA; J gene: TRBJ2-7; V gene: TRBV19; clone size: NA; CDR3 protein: CASSTLDLLKGQYF; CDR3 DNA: TGTGCCAGTAGTACCCTGGACTTACTCAAGGGGCAGTACTTC
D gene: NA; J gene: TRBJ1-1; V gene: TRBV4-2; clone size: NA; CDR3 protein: CASSLDRNTEAFF; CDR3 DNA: TGTGCCAGCAGCCTCGACAGAAACACTGAAGCTTTCTTT
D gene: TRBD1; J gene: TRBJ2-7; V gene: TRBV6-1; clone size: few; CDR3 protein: CASRVTGTGYEQYF; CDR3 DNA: TGTGCCAGCAGGGTTACCGGGACAGGGTACGAGCAGTACTTC
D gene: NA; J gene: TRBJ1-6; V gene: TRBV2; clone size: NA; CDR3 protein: CASSVGQSSYNSPLHF; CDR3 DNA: TGTGCCAGCAGCGTTGGACAGAGCTCCTATAATTCACCCCTCCACTTT
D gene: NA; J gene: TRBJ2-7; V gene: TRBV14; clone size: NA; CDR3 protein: CASSQGLPPYEQYF; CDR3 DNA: TGTGCCAGCAGCCAGGGACTCCCACCCTACGAGCAGTACTTC
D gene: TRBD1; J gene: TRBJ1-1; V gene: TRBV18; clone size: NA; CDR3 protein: CASSPWDRNIEAFF; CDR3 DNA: TGTGCCAGCTCACCCTGGGACAGGAACATTGAAGCTTTCTTT
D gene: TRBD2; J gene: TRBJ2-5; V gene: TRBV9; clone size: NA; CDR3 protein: CASSVGGTSGWETQYF; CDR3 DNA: TGTGCCAGCAGCGTAGGGGGGACTAGCGGGTGGGAGACCCAGTACTTC
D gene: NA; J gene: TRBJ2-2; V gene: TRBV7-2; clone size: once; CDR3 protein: CASSPSTRTVRTGELFF; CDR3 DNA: TGTGCCAGCAGCCCCAGCACTCGGACAGTTAGAACCGGGGAGCTGTTTTTT
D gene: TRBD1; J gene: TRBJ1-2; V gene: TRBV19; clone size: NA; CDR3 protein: CASRRTGGEPYGYTF; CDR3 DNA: TGTGCCAGCAGACGAACAGGGGGCGAACCTTATGGCTACACCTTC
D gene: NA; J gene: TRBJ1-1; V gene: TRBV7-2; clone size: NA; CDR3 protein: CASSGGREAFF; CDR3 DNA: TGTGCCAGCAGCGGGGGCAGAGAAGCTTTCTTT
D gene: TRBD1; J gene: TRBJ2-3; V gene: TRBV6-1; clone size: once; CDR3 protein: CASQTGGTDTQYF; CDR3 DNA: TGTGCCAGTCAAACAGGGGGCACAGATACGCAGTATTTT
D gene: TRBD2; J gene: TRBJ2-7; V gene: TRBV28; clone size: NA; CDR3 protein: CASQGGSASEQYF; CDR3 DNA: TGTGCCTCCCAGGGCGGGAGCGCATCCGAGCAGTACTTC
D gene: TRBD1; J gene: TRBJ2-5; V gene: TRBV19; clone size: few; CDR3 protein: CASRDRGSETQYF; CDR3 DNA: TGTGCCAGTAGAGACAGGGGGAGCGAGACCCAGTACTTC
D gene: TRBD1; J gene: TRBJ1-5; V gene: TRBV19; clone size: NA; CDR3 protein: CASSILGGQGATQPQHF; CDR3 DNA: TGTGCCAGTAGTATTTTGGGGGGACAGGGGGCGACCCAGCCCCAGCATTTT
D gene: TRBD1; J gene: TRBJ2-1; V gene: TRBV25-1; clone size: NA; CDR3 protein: CASSQAGTGIYNEQFF; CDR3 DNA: TGTGCCAGCAGCCAGGCCGGGACAGGGATTTACAATGAGCAGTTCTTC
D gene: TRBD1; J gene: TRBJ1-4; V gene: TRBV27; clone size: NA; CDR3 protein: CASSTDRGREKLFF; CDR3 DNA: TGTGCCAGCAGTACCGACAGGGGAAGGGAAAAACTGTTTTTT
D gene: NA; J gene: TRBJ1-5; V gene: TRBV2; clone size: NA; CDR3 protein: CASSENSPGQPQHF; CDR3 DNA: TGTGCCAGCAGTGAAAACAGTCCCGGTCAGCCCCAGCATTTT
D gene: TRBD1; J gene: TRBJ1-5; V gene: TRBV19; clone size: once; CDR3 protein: CASSTLQGPNQPQHF; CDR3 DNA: TGTGCCAGTAGTACGTTACAGGGGCCCAATCAGCCCCAGCATTTT
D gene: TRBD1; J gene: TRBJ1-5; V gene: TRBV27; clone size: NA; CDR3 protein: CASSPGQGYQPQHF; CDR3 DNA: TGTGCCAGCAGCCCGGGACAGGGATATCAGCCCCAGCATTTT
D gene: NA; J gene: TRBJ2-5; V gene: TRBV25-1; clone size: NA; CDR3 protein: CASSEWEQETQYF; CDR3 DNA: TGTGCCAGCAGTGAATGGGAGCAAGAGACCCAGTACTTC
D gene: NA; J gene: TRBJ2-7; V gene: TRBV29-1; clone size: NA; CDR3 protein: CSVELQGAEQYF; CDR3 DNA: TGCAGCGTTGAATTACAGGGAGCCGAGCAGTACTTC
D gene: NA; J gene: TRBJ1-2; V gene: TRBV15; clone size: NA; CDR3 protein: CATSAGSNYGYTF; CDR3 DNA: TGTGCCACCAGCGCCGGTTCTAACTATGGCTACACCTTC
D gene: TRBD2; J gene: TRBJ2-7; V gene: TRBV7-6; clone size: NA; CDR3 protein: CASSLSGLAGNEQYF; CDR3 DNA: TGTGCCAGCAGCTTGTCGGGACTAGCGGGGAACGAGCAGTACTTC
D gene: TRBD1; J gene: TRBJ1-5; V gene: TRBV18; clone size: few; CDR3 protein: CASSPTGAVSHQPQHF; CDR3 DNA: TGTGCCAGCTCACCCACAGGGGCGGTAAGCCATCAGCCCCAGCATTTT
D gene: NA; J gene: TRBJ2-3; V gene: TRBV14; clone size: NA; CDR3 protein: CASSQDTFTDTQYF; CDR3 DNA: TGTGCCAGCAGCCAAGACACATTCACAGATACGCAGTATTTT
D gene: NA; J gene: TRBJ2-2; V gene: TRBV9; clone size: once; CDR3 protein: CASSVGLRRGKDGELFF; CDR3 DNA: TGTGCCAGCAGCGTAGGCCTTAGACGGGGGAAGGACGGGGAGCTGTTTTTT
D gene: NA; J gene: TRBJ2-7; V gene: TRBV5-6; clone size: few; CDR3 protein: CASSPQVGEQYF; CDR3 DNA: TGTGCCAGCAGCCCCCAGGTCGGCGAGCAGTACTTC
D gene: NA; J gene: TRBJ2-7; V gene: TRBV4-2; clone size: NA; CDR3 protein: CASSQDSPGESYEQYF; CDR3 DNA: TGTGCCAGCAGCCAAGATTCGCCAGGGGAATCCTACGAGCAGTACTTC
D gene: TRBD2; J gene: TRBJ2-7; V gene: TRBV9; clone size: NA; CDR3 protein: CASSSGLAGGDEQYF; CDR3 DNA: TGTGCCAGCAGCTCGGGACTAGCGGGAGGTGACGAGCAGTACTTC
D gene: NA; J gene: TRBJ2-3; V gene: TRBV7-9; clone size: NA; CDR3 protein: CASSRLGSTDTQYF; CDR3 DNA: TGTGCCAGCAGCAGACTAGGGAGTACAGATACGCAGTATTTT
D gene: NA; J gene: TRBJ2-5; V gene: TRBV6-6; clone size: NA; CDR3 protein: CASSYSRLEETQYF; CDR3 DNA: TGTGCCAGCAGTTACTCCCGACTAGAAGAGACCCAGTACTTC
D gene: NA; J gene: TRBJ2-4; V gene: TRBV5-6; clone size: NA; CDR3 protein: CASSSRDIQYF; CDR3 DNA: TGTGCCAGCAGCTCCCGTGACATTCAGTACTTC
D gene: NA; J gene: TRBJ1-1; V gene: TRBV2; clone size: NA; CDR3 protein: CASSEGTANTEAFF; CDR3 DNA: TGTGCCAGCAGTGAAGGGACAGCGAACACTGAAGCTTTCTTT
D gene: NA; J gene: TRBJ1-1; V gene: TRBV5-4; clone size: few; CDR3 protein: CASSLTWPNTEAFF; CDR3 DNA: TGTGCCAGCAGCTTGACATGGCCGAACACTGAAGCTTTCTTT
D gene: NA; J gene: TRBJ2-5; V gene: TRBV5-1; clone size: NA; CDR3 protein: CASSFGRGFGETQYF; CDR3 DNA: TGCGCCAGCAGCTTCGGCAGGGGCTTCGGGGAGACCCAGTACTTC